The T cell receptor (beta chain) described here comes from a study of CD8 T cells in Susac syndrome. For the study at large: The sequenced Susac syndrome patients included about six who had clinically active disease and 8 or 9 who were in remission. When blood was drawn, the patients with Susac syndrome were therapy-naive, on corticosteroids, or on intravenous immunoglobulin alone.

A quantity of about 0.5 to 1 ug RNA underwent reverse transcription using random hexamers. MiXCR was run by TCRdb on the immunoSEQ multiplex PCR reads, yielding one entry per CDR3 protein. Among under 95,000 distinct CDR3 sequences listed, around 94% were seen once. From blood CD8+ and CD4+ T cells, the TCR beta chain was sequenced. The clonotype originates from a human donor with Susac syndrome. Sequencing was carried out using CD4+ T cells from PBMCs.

CDR3 loop: CASSLRGQPQHF. CDR3 nucleotides: TGTGCCAGCAGCCTGAGAGGGCAGCCCCAGCATTTT. J is TRBJ1-5 and V is TRBV6-5; no reliable D call. Germline V gene sequence: CDR1 MNHEY, CDR2 SVGAGI. Trimming stripped 6 bases from V and 7 bases from J, with 10 bases between. The CDR3 is 12 residues long.